These 19 T cell receptor beta chains were sequenced from one sample in a study of cytomegalovirus exposure and HLA in healthy donors (dated 2017 in TCRdb). The library was made by the immunoSEQ multiplex PCR assay. For the multiplex PCR, a mixture combining 60 forward primers for TCR Vbeta segments and 13 reverse primers for TCR Jbeta segments was used. TCRdb obtained this table from immuneACCESS and retained in-frame rearrangements with V and J assigned. These tables miss some clones; where compared with another copy, unresolved V genes account for less than half of the shortfall, and the remainder is unexplained. Present in this sample are 45,000 to 65,000 clones, about 72% of which were seen just once. Approximately 3.3% of the sample is taken by the ten largest. Sequenced: PBMCs. These receptors came from a woman between 35 and 50 years old in good health and CMV-seropositive.

The chain uses TRBV27 and TRBJ1-2; 8 bases align to TRBD1. Germline V CDR1 and CDR2: MNHEY, SMNVEV (reference sequence). J was trimmed by 5 bases and V by 9 bases; bases with no gene match: 8. This CDR3 comprises 13 residues. Written as DNA, the CDR3 is TGTGCCAGTAGAACAGGGGGACAGTATGGCTACACCTTC. Its protein product is CASRTGGQYGYTF.

V gene TRBV6-5 combines with J gene TRBJ2-7, with 9 bases lining up with TRBD1. Germline V lookup: CDR1 MNHEY, CDR2 SVGAGI. The CDR3 covers 14 residues. V was clipped by 6 bases and J by 5 bases; unmatched bases: 8. The CDR3 DNA is TGTGCCAGCAGGATAGGACAGGGGTACCACGAGCAGTACTTC. Amino acid sequence: CASRIGQGYHEQYF.

This chain uses TRBV9 with TRBJ2-1; a weak D match, TRBD2 (6 bases). The V end lost 4 bases, the J end lost 3 bases, and 11 bases lay between the germline ends. Per the germline V gene, CDR1 is SGDLS and CDR2 is YYNGEE. The CDR3 contains 14 residues. The CDR3 reads CASSPDGGYNEQFF. As DNA, the CDR3 is TGTGCCAGCAGCCCAGACGGGGGCTACAATGAGCAGTTCTTC.

The rearrangement joins TRBV6-1 to TRBJ2-5; no clear D gene. The germline CDR1 and CDR2 sequences are MNHNS and SASEGT. Trimming pared 7 bases from V and 1 base from J, leaving 4 bases between. The CDR3 runs 11 residues. CDR3 sequence reads: CASNSQETQYF. The CDR3 DNA reads TGTGCCAGCAACTCCCAAGAGACCCAGTACTTC.

The chain recombines TRBV14 with TRBJ1-2; 9 nucleotides line up with TRBD1. Germline assignment: CDR1 SGHDN and CDR2 FVKESK. The CDR3 spans 14 residues. Germline trimming cut 1 base from V and 7 bases from J; bases unmatched to any gene: 4. In nucleotides, the CDR3 is TGTGCCAGCAGCCAAGTAACGGGACAGGGTGGCTACACCTTC. It encodes CASSQVTGQGGYTF.

This chain joins TRBV15 and TRBJ2-7; no clear D gene. Germline lookup yields CDR1 LNHNV and CDR2 YYDKDF (reference sequence). This CDR3 is built from 16 residues. Between the trimmed V and J ends, which lost 3 bases and 1 base, there was a span of 16 bases. CDR3 nucleotides: TGTGCCACCAGCAGGTCACCTGGGCCGGATTCCTACGAGCAGTACTTC. This translates into CATSRSPGPDSYEQYF.

This sequence joins TRBV28 and TRBJ1-1; D is possibly TRBD1 (5 bases). CDR1 is MDHEN and CDR2 is SYDVKM in the germline V gene. This CDR3 is built from 19 residues. With 5 bases removed from V and 1 base from J, the gap between germline ends came to 26 bases. CDR3 region: CASSQKVLRIDRQNTEAFF. CDR3 bases: TGTGCCAGCAGTCAAAAAGTTTTGCGGATCGACAGACAGAACACTGAAGCTTTCTTT.

The chain joins TRBV2 to TRBJ1-6; no clear D gene. CDR3 length: 12 residues. Trimming removed 6 bases at V and 14 bases at J, with 14 bases between. Germline lookup yields CDR1 SNHLY and CDR2 FYNNEI. For the CDR3, the DNA is TGTGCCAGCAGCCACTTCATGAGTTCCCTCCACTTT. Translation gives CASSHFMSSLHF.

V usage is TRBV6-1 and J usage is TRBJ2-3; perhaps TRBD1 as D (5 bases). V lost 8 bases and J 2 bases, leaving 14 bases between the germline ends. The CDR3 extends over 14 amino acids. Germline CDR1 and CDR2: MNHNS and SASEGT. The CDR3 DNA follows: TGTGCCAGCTCCAGACAGCCCGACACAGATACGCAGTATTTT. Translation: CASSRQPDTDTQYF.

Concerning this clone: A read error may produce the germline difference seen at one junction end. V is TRBV11-2 and J is TRBJ1-1, with unresolved D. The V gene's germline CDR1 is SGHAT and CDR2 FQNNGV. This CDR3 is built from 12 residues. The CDR3 reads CASSPFKAQLKF. In DNA, the CDR3 is TGTGCCAGCAGCCCATTTAAAGCGCAGTTAAAATTT.

The chain combines TRBV13 with TRBJ2-7; 13 bases are a match to TRBD2. This CDR3 is built from 15 residues. Germline CDR1 PRHDT, CDR2 FYEKMQ (reference sequence). V dropped 0 bases and J dropped 9; count of bases not matched to a gene: 5. CDR3 sequence: CASSLGLAGGRGQYF. For the CDR3, the DNA is TGTGCCAGCAGCTTAGGACTAGCGGGGGGGCGCGGGCAGTACTTC.

The V call is TRBV10-3, the J call TRBJ2-5; D call uncertain. Trimming stripped 7 bases from V and 4 bases from J, with 10 bases between. Germline values: CDR1 ENHRY, CDR2 SYGVKD. The CDR3 has 12 amino acids. The CDR3 protein is CAIKSATETQYF. Written as DNA, the CDR3 is TGTGCCATCAAGAGTGCAACAGAGACCCAGTACTTC.

This clone was observed once. The V and J genes are TRBV7-2 and TRBJ1-1, with D unclear. There are 12 residues in the CDR3. Trimming took off 2 bases at V and 5 bases at J, with 6 bases between the two ends. Germline V gene sequence: CDR1 SGHTA, CDR2 FQGNSA. The CDR3 region is CASSLFSTEAFF. The CDR3 bases are TGTGCCAGCAGCTTATTTTCAACTGAAGCTTTCTTT.

CDR3 nucleotide sequence: TGTGCCAGCTCACCGGAGACAGGTCCTTATGGCTACACCTTC. The encoded protein is CASSPETGPYGYTF. V usage is TRBV18 and J usage is TRBJ1-2; TRBD1 is a possible D gene (6 bases). Trimming shortened V by 3 bases and J by 5 bases, and 13 bases separated the two germline ends. In germline, CDR1 is KGHSH, CDR2 LQKENI. The CDR3 covers 14 residues.

The V gene is TRBV7-8, the J gene TRBJ1-4, with D hard to call. Trimming pared 4 bases from V and 5 bases from J, leaving 17 bases between. Per the germline V gene, CDR1 is SGHVS and CDR2 is FQNEAQ. The CDR3 runs to 16 residues. In DNA form, the CDR3 reads TGTGCCAGCAGCTCTCCGATGAGGGCGGAGAATGAAAAACTGTTTTTT. Translated, it gives CASSSPMRAENEKLFF.

The V call is TRBV6-5, the J call TRBJ2-7; TRBD1 aligns across 9 bases. The CDR3 has 15 residues. CDR1 is MNHEY and CDR2 is SVGAGI in the germline V gene. The junction had 7 bases not matched to a gene; V was cut back by 4 bases and J by 3 bases. Written as DNA, the CDR3 is TGTGCCAGCAGTTCCCTCGGGACAGGGTTCTACGAGCAGTACTTC. As protein: CASSSLGTGFYEQYF.

CDR3 protein: CASSLGDRGKTQYF. CDR3 sequence (DNA): TGTGCCAGCAGCTTAGGGGACAGGGGAAAGACCCAGTACTTC. V gene TRBV7-2 combines with J gene TRBJ2-5; 10 nucleotides agree with TRBD1. Germline assignment: CDR1 SGHTA and CDR2 FQGNSA. J was trimmed by 6 bases and V by 1 base; bases with no gene match: 2. The CDR3 loop spans 14 amino acids.

On this clone: Other DNA sequences in this specimen translate into the identical CDR3. The chain is built from TRBV19 and TRBJ1-1, with a weak D call TRBD1 (5 bases). The V gene's germline CDR1 is LNHDA and CDR2 SQIVND (reference sequence). V lost 3 bases and J lost 4, with 9 bases in between. The CDR3 length is 13 residues. This CDR3 is CASSIQGSTEAFF. The CDR3 DNA follows: TGTGCCAGTAGTATTCAGGGTAGCACTGAAGCTTTCTTT.

This clone came up once. CDR3 nucleotides: TGTGCCAGCAGCATAACGGGGGATTACACTGAAGCTTTCTTT. As protein: CASSITGDYTEAFF. This sequence joins TRBV11-2 and TRBJ1-1; D possibly corresponds to TRBD1 (5 bases). The germline V gene encodes CDR1 SGHAT and CDR2 FQNNGV. Deletions cut 5 bases from V and 3 bases from J, with 13 bases between. The CDR3 has 14 amino acids.